The 27 T cell receptor beta chains below all came from one sample that was sequenced in a study of T cell repertoires in cytomegalovirus infection. In TCRdb, the reads were re-called with MiXCR into one record per CDR3 protein. The sample includes hundreds of thousands of distinct CDR3 sequences, approximately 8.9% of them seen just once. Sequenced sample: PBMCs. The source of these receptors is a human donor in good health (CMV status not recorded). Some clones in this sample may be carry-over from other donors' samples.

The gene calls are TRBV28 and TRBJ2-7; D might be TRBD1 or TRBD2, each matching 5 bases. The V gene lost 5 bases and the J gene lost 7 bases, with 21 bases spanning the gap. Germline CDR1 MDHEN, CDR2 SYDVKM. This CDR3 has 15 residues. This CDR3 is CASSPTGRTDEEQYV. CDR3 sequence (DNA): TGTGCCAGCAGTCCTACGGGACGGACCGATGAGGAGCAGTACGTC.

Many counts were recorded for this clonotype. The CDR3 is CASNPGGARSYNEQFF. The CDR3 DNA is TGTGCCAGCAATCCCGGGGGGGCTCGCTCCTACAATGAGCAGTTCTTC. The chain joins TRBV6-2 or TRBV6-3 to TRBJ2-1; the match to TRBD2 covers 8 bases. Unmatched junction bases numbered 8, after V lost 7 bases and J lost 0 bases. CDR3 length: 16 amino acids. Germline values: CDR1 MNHEY, CDR2 SVGEGT.

This clonotype was recorded many times. The rearrangement uses TRBV7-9 and TRBJ2-2; D is unresolved. The CDR3 sequence is 14 residues long. The V end lost 4 bases, the J end lost 4 bases, and 10 bases lay between the germline ends. Germline-derived CDR1 and CDR2 are SEHNR and FQNEAQ (reference sequence). In DNA, the CDR3 is TGTGCCAGCAGCTCTCAGGAGATCACCGGGGAGCTGTTTTTT. It specifies CASSSQEITGELFF.

This clonotype was detected a few times. The genes are TRBV10-3 and TRBJ2-7; a possible D gene is TRBD1 (5 bases). V gave up 0 bases and J gave up 3 bases, with 9 bases separating them. Per germline, CDR1 ENHRY and CDR2 SYGVKD. The CDR3 contains 14 residues. The CDR3 sequence: CAISESTENYEQYF. CDR3 sequence (DNA): TGTGCCATCAGTGAGTCGACAGAGAACTACGAGCAGTACTTC.

This chain connects TRBV28 to TRBJ1-6; 9 positions agree with TRBD1. This CDR3 contains 16 residues. Unmatched junction bases numbered 9, after V lost 3 bases and J lost 9 bases. The germline V gene encodes CDR1 MDHEN and CDR2 SYDVKM. This chain's CDR3 is CASSLGGQGNGSPLHF. In DNA, the CDR3 is TGTGCCAGCAGTTTGGGTGGACAGGGGAACGGTTCACCCCTCCACTTT.

Ten or more counts support this clonotype. This rearrangement joins TRBV7-2 to TRBJ2-1; TRBD2 matches at 12 bases. Germline assignment: CDR1 SGHTA and CDR2 FQGNSA. CDR3 size: 17 residues. J gave up 7 bases and V 1 base, and 8 bases lay outside the gene matches. CDR3 sequence: CASSLVLTSGGHNEQFF. DNA of the CDR3: TGTGCCAGCAGCTTAGTATTGACTAGCGGGGGACATAATGAGCAGTTCTTC.

In this sample, this clonotype turned up many times. The J gene is TRBJ1-5, the V gene TRBV5-6; D unresolved. Trimming took off 3 bases at V and 4 bases at J, with 14 bases between the two ends. The germline V gene has CDR1 SGHDT and CDR2 YYEEEE. This CDR3 comprises 15 residues. CDR3 protein: CASSYQPIPNQPQHF. The CDR3 coding sequence is TGTGCCAGCAGCTACCAACCCATCCCGAATCAGCCCCAGCATTTT. Full variable domain (outside the CDR3, taken from reference TRBV5-6 and TRBJ1-5): DAGVTQSPTHLIKTRGQQVTLRCSPKSGHDTVSWYQQALGQGPQFIFQYYEEEERQRGNFPDRFSGHQFPNYSSELNVNALLLGDSALYLCASSYQPIPNQPQHFGDGTRLSIL.

There are many counts of this clonotype. V and J are TRBV18 and TRBJ1-1; D gene ambiguous. V lost 0 bases and J lost 8, with 13 bases in between. Germline V gives CDR1 KGHSH, CDR2 LQKENI. There are 14 residues in the CDR3. CDR3 sequence reads: CASSPPPMATEAFF. The CDR3, as DNA: TGTGCCAGCTCACCACCCCCCATGGCAACAGAAGCTTTCTTT.

This clonotype was recorded many times. The CDR3 reads CASSFTHPGQGNEKLFF. CDR3 bases: TGTGCCAGCAGCTTTACGCACCCCGGGCAGGGGAACGAAAAACTGTTTTTT. The J gene is TRBJ1-4, the V gene TRBV7-9, with D tentatively TRBD1 (6 bases). The CDR3 is 17 amino acids. Germline CDR1 and CDR2: SEHNR and FQNEAQ (reference sequence). Trimming cost V 3 bases and J 8 bases, with 22 bases left between them. Together with reference TRBV7-9 and TRBJ1-4, the CDR3 gives the full variable domain: DTGVSQNPRHKITKRGQNVTFRCDPISEHNRLYWYRQTLGQGPEFLTYFQNEAQLEKSRLLSDRFSAERPKGSFSTLEIQRTEQGDSAMYLCASSFTHPGQGNEKLFFGSGTQLSVL.

This clonotype has a count of ten or more. The chain is built from TRBV19 and TRBJ2-3; 7 positions match TRBD2. Germline assignment: CDR1 LNHDA and CDR2 SQIVND (reference sequence). V trimming: 2 bases; J trimming: 6 bases; junction bases outside the gene matches: 14. CDR3 size: 17 residues. The DNA of the CDR3 is TGTGCCAGTAGTATACCCCCCACTAGCGAGCCTCGGGATACGCAGTATTTT. Translation: CASSIPPTSEPRDTQYF. The full variable domain, its missing parts supplied by reference TRBV19 and TRBJ2-3, is DGGITQSPKYLFRKEGQNVTLSCEQNLNHDAMYWYRQDPGQGLRLIYYSQIVNDFQKGDIAEGYSVSREKKESFPLTVTSAQKNPTAFYLCASSIPPTSEPRDTQYFGPGTRLTVL.

This clonotype was counted between two and nine times. This sequence joins TRBV18 and TRBJ1-1; D perhaps matches TRBD1 (5 bases). Per germline, CDR1 KGHSH and CDR2 LQKENI. Trimming shortened V by 2 bases and J by 1 base, and 14 bases separated the two germline ends. The CDR3 runs to 16 residues. CDR3 sequence (DNA): TGTGCCAGCTCACCAATCCAGGGTTTAGCGAACACTGAAGCTTTCTTT. Amino acids: CASSPIQGLANTEAFF.

This clonotype appeared many times. This chain links TRBV28 with TRBJ1-1; maybe TRBD1 (5 bases). Germline CDR1 and CDR2: MDHEN and SYDVKM. This CDR3 is 13 amino acids long. Trimming took off 3 bases at V and 11 bases at J, with 16 bases between the two ends. CDR3 nucleotides: TGTGCCAGCAGTTTTCAATTAGGTGAGGGGGCTTTCTTT. As protein: CASSFQLGEGAFF.

The sample holds many counts of this clonotype. The V gene is TRBV6-1, the J gene TRBJ1-1, with D perhaps matching TRBD1 (6 bases). In germline, CDR1 is MNHNS, CDR2 SASEGT. V shed 6 bases and J shed 5 bases, with 16 bases lying between them. The CDR3 consists of 14 residues. The CDR3 bases are TGTGCCAGCAGCCCTGGGGGGGCTGGTACTGAAGCTTTCTTT. Protein: CASSPGGAGTEAFF.

This clonotype was found many times. The chain links TRBV27 to TRBJ1-1; the D gene is possibly TRBD1 (5 bases). V was cut by 1 base and J by 1 base, with 7 bases left in between. Per the germline V gene, CDR1 is MNHEY and CDR2 is SMNVEV (reference sequence). The CDR3 loop spans 14 amino acids. The CDR3 region is CASSLWDGNTEAFF. CDR3 in DNA: TGTGCCAGCAGTTTATGGGACGGGAACACTGAAGCTTTCTTT.

This clonotype was seen at least ten times. The chain couples TRBV7-9 to TRBJ1-3; D uncertain. The germline gives CDR1 SEHNR, CDR2 FQNEAQ (reference sequence). CDR3 size: 14 residues. Trimming shortened V by 4 bases and J by 5 bases, and 12 bases separated the two germline ends. CDR3 sequence (DNA): TGTGCCAGCAGCTCCTCCGGGGTTCGAAACACCATATATTTT. This codes for CASSSSGVRNTIYF.

J is TRBJ2-1 and V is TRBV20-1; no definite D call. There are 12 residues in the CDR3. CDR1 and CDR2 (germline): DFQATT, SNEGSKA (reference sequence). V was trimmed by 3 bases and J by 8 bases, leaving 11 bases between them. The CDR3 region is CSARDQTDEQFF. CDR3 sequence (DNA): TGCAGTGCTAGGGATCAGACCGATGAGCAGTTCTTC.

The chain couples TRBV29-1 to TRBJ1-1; D gene uncertain. The CDR3 runs to 12 residues. The V and J ends lost 7 bases and 1 base respectively, with 10 bases between them. In germline, CDR1 is SQVTM, CDR2 ANQGSEA. The CDR3 protein is CSGKGGNTEAFF. The CDR3 DNA follows: TGCAGCGGAAAGGGCGGGAACACTGAAGCTTTCTTT. The full variable domain, with the rest looked up from reference TRBV29-1 and TRBJ1-1, is SAVISQKPSRDICQRGTSLTIQCQVDSQVTMMFWYRQQPGQSLTLIATANQGSEATYESGFVIDKFPISRPNLTFSTLTVSNMSPEDSSIYLCSGKGGNTEAFFGQGTRLTVV.

This clonotype was found many times. The CDR3 loop is CASTAGSRYGYTF. CDR3 DNA sequence: TGTGCCAGCACCGCCGGCAGCCGCTATGGCTACACCTTC. The J gene is TRBJ1-2, the V gene TRBV6-1; D is uncertain. CDR1 MNHNS and CDR2 SASEGT come from the germline V gene. This CDR3 has 13 amino acids. Trimming pared 7 bases from V and 4 bases from J, leaving 13 bases between.

This clonotype was recorded many times. The rearrangement joins TRBV20-1 to TRBJ1-4; D unresolved. The CDR3 has 14 amino acids. Germline loops: CDR1 DFQATT, CDR2 SNEGSKA (reference sequence). V dropped 0 bases and J dropped 7 bases, with 12 bases sitting between them. In DNA form, the CDR3 reads TGCAGTGCTAGAGATCTGGGGATGGGTGAAAAACTGTTTTTT. Its protein is CSARDLGMGEKLFF.

This clonotype was recorded at least ten times. The V and J genes are TRBV20-1 and TRBJ2-3; either TRBD1 or TRBD2 may fit D (6 bases each). Deletions cut 0 bases from V and 4 bases from J, with 11 bases between. Germline V gene lookup returns CDR1 DFQATT and CDR2 SNEGSKA (reference sequence). CDR3 size: 14 residues. The CDR3 DNA sequence: TGCAGTGCTAGAGATCCGAGGGGGGCAGATACGCAGTATTTT. This encodes CSARDPRGADTQYF.

This clonotype was recorded many times. The rearrangement links TRBV9 to TRBJ2-5; tentatively, D is TRBD1 or TRBD2 (5 bases each). CDR1 and CDR2 (germline): SGDLS, YYNGEE. The CDR3 runs to 15 residues. Trimming stripped 3 bases from V and 0 bases from J, with 12 bases between. DNA of the CDR3: TGTGCCAGCAGCGCCGGGACCGTAGACCAAGAGACCCAGTACTTC. It is translated as CASSAGTVDQETQYF.

A few counts support this clonotype. The chain couples TRBV6-2 or TRBV6-3 to TRBJ1-5; a weak D match, TRBD1 (5 bases). Looked up from germline, CDR1 is MNHEY and CDR2 is SVGEGT. V gave up 6 bases and J gave up 3 bases, with 15 bases separating them. The length of the CDR3 is 15 residues. CDR3 sequence (DNA): TGTGCCAGCAGCACTAAGGGGACCTTCAATCAGCCCCAGCATTTT. Translating gives CASSTKGTFNQPQHF.

This chain connects TRBV7-9 to TRBJ1-4; D possibly corresponds to TRBD1 (6 bases). The CDR3 runs to 16 residues. V was trimmed by 4 bases and J by 6 bases, leaving 18 bases between them. The germline CDR1 and CDR2 sequences are SEHNR and FQNEAQ (reference sequence). The CDR3 loop reads CASSSAAGAAHEKLFF. As DNA, the CDR3 is TGTGCCAGCAGCTCGGCCGCGGGGGCGGCCCATGAAAAACTGTTTTTT.

The V and J genes are TRBV12-3 or TRBV12-4 and TRBJ2-3; TRBD2 matches 8 bases. The CDR3 is 14 residues long. Trimming removed 6 bases from V and 5 bases from J; junction bases left unmatched: 7. CDR3 bases: TGTGCCAGCAGCGGGACTAGAATAAGAGATACGCAGTATTTT. It encodes CASSGTRIRDTQYF.

This clonotype was detected ten times or more. This chain connects TRBV19 to TRBJ2-4; 9 bases line up with TRBD2. The CDR3 consists of 16 residues. CDR1 and CDR2 (germline): LNHDA, SQIVND (reference sequence). V shed 4 bases, J shed 1 base, and the junction held 5 bases outside the gene matches. In DNA, the CDR3 is TGTGCCAGTAGTACGGCGGGGGGGCGGGCCAAAAACATTCAGTACTTC. This codes for CASSTAGGRAKNIQYF.

This clonotype came up many times. The chain is built from TRBV19 and TRBJ1-6; TRBD1 agrees at 9 bases. This CDR3 is built from 17 residues. V was clipped by 10 bases and J by 4 bases; unmatched bases: 14. Germline CDR1 is LNHDA and CDR2 is SQIVND (reference sequence). CDR3 sequence reads: CATRGAGQGIYNSPLHF. The DNA of the CDR3 is TGTGCCACCAGAGGAGCTGGACAGGGGATATATAATTCACCCCTCCACTTT. Filled out from reference TRBV19 and TRBJ1-6, the complete variable domain reads DGGITQSPKYLFRKEGQNVTLSCEQNLNHDAMYWYRQDPGQGLRLIYYSQIVNDFQKGDIAEGYSVSREKKESFPLTVTSAQKNPTAFYLCATRGAGQGIYNSPLHFGNGTRLTVT.

The chain joins TRBV7-6 to TRBJ2-1; the D gene could be TRBD1 or TRBD2 (5 bases each). Per germline, CDR1 SGHVS and CDR2 FNYEAQ. The CDR3 length is 15 residues. Trimming stripped 0 bases from V and 6 bases from J, with 12 bases between. CDR3 sequence: CASSLAGPPLNEQFF. Here the CDR3 DNA reads TGTGCCAGCAGCTTAGCGGGACCTCCTCTCAATGAGCAGTTCTTC. Complete variable domain (other parts from reference TRBV7-6 and TRBJ2-1): GAGVSQSPRYKVTKRGQDVALRCDPISGHVSLYWYRQALGQGPEFLTYFNYEAQQDKSGLPNDRFSAERPEGSISTLTIQRTEQRDSAMYRCASSLAGPPLNEQFFGPGTRLTVL.